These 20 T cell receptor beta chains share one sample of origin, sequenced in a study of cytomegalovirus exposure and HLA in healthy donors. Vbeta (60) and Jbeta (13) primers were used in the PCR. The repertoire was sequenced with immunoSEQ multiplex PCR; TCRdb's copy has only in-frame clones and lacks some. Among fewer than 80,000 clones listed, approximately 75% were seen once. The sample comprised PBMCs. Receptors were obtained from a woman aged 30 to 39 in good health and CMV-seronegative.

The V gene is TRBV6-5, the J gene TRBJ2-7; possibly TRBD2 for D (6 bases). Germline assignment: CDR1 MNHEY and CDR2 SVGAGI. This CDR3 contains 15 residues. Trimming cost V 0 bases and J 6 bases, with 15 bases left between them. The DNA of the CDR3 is TGTGCCAGCAGTTACTCGAGGCGGGGAGCGGGCGAGCAGTACTTC. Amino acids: CASSYSRRGAGEQYF.

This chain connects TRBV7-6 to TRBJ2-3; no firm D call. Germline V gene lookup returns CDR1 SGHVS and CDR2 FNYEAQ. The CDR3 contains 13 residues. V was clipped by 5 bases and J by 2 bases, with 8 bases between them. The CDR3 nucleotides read TGTGCCAGCAGCCGACGACTCACAGATACGCAGTATTTT. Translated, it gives CASSRRLTDTQYF.

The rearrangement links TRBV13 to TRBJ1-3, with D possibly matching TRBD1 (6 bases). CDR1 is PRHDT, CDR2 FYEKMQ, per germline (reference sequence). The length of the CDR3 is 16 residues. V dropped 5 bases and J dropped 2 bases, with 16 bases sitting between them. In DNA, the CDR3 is TGTGCCAGCAGCCTACAGGGTTTTTTGACTGGAAACACCATATATTTT. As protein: CASSLQGFLTGNTIYF.

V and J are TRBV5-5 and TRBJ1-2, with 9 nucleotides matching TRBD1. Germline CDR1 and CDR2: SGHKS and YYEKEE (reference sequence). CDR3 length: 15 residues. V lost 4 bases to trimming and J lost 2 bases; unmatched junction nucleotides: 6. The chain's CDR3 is CASSRPGQGNYGYTF. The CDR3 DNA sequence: TGTGCCAGCAGCCGACCGGGACAGGGCAACTATGGCTACACCTTC.

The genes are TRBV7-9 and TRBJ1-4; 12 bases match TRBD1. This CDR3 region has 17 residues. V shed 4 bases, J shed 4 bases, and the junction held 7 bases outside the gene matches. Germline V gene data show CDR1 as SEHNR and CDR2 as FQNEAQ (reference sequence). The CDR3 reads CASSWGTGGESNEKLFF. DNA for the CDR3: TGTGCCAGCAGCTGGGGGACAGGGGGCGAGAGTAATGAAAAACTGTTTTTT.

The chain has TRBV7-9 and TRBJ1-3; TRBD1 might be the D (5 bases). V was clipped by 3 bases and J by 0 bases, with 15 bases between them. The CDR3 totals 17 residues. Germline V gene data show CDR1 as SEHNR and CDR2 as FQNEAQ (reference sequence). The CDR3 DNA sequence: TGTGCCAGCAGCTTTTTTATGCAGGGATCCTCTGGAAACACCATATATTTT. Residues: CASSFFMQGSSGNTIYF.

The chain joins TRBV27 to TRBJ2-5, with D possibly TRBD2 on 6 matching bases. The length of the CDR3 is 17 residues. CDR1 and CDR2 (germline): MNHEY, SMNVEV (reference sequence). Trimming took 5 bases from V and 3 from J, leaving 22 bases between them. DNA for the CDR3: TGTGCCAGCAGTCCCGAGGCGGCCGGGGCGGGAAAAGAGACCCAGTACTTC. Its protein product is CASSPEAAGAGKETQYF.

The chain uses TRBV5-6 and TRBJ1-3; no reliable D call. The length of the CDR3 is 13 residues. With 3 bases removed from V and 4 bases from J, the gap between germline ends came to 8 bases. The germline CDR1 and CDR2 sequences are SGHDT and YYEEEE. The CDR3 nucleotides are TGTGCCAGCAGCTGGAGGGCGGGAAACACCATATATTTT. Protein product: CASSWRAGNTIYF.

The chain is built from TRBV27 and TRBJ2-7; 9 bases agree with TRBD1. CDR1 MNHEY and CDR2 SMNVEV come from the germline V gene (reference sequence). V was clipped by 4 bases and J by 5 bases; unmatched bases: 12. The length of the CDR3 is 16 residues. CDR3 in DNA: TGTGCCAGCAGTTACGCGACCGGGACAGGGTTAGACGAGCAGTACTTC. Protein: CASSYATGTGLDEQYF.

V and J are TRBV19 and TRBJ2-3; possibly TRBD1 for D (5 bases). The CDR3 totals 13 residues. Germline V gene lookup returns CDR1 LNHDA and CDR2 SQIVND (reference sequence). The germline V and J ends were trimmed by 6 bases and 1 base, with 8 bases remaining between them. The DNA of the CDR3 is TGTGCCAGTAGGACAGCTGGCACAGATACGCAGTATTTT. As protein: CASRTAGTDTQYF.

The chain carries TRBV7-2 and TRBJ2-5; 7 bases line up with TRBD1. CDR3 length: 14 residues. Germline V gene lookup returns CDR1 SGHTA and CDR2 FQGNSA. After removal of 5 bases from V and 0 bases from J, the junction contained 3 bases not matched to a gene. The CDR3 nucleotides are TGTGCCAGCAGCGTCAGGGGGAACCAAGAGACCCAGTACTTC. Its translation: CASSVRGNQETQYF.

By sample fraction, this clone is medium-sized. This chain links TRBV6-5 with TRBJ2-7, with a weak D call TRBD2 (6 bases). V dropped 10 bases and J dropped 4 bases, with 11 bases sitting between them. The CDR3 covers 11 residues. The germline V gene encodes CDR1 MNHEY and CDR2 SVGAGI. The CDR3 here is CAMTSDYEQYV. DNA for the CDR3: TGTGCCATGACTAGTGATTACGAGCAGTACGTC.

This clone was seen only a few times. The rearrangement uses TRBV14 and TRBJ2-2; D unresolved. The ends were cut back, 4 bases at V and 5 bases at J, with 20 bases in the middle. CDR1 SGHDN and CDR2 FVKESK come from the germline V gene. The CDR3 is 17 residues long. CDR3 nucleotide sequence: TGTGCCAGCAGCCTCGCTTCCAGGCAGACCATGACCGGGGAGCTGTTTTTT. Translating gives CASSLASRQTMTGELFF.

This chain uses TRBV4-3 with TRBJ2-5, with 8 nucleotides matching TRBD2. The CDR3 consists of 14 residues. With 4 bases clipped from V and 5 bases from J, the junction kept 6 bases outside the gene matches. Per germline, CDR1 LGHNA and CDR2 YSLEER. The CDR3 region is CASSPREGRETQYF. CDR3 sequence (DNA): TGCGCCAGCAGCCCACGGGAGGGCCGTGAGACCCAGTACTTC.

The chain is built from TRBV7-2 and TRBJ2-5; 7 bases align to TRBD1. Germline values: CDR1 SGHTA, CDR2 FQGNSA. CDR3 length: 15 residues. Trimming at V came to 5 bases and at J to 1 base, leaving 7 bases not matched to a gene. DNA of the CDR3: TGTGCCAGCAGCCGACAGGGTGGAGGCCAAGAGACCCAGTACTTC. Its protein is CASSRQGGGQETQYF. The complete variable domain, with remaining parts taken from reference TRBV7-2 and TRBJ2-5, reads GAGVSQSPSNKVTEKGKDVELRCDPISGHTALYWYRQSLGQGLEFLIYFQGNSAPDKSGLPSDRFSAERTGGSVSTLTIQRTQQEDSAVYLCASSRQGGGQETQYFGPGTRLLVL.

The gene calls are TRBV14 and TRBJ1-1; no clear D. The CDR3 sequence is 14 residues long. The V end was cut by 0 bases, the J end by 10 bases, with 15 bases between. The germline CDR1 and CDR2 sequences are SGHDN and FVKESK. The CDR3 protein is CASSQDSGDRGAFF. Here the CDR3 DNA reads TGTGCCAGCAGCCAAGATAGCGGGGATCGAGGAGCTTTCTTT.

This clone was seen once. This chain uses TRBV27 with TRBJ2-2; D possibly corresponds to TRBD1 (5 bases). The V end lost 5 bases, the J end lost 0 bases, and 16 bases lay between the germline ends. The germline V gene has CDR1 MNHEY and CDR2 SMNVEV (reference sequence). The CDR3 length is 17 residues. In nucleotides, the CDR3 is TGTGCCAGCAGTCCCCCCGGCAGGGCAGCGAACACCGGGGAGCTGTTTTTT. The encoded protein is CASSPPGRAANTGELFF.

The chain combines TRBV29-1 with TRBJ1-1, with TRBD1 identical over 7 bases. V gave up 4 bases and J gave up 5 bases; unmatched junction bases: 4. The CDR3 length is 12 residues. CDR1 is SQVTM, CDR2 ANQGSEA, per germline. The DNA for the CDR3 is TGCAGCGTTGCTCCAGGGGGGACTGAAGCTTTCTTT. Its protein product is CSVAPGGTEAFF. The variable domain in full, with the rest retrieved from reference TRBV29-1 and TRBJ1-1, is SAVISQKPSRDICQRGTSLTIQCQVDSQVTMMFWYRQQPGQSLTLIATANQGSEATYESGFVIDKFPISRPNLTFSTLTVSNMSPEDSSIYLCSVAPGGTEAFFGQGTRLTVV.

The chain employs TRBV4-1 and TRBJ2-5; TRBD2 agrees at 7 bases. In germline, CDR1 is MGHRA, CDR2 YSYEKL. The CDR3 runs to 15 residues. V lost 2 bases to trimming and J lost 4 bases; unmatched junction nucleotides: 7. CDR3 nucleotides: TGCGCCAGCAGCCAACCCACAGCGGGAAGAGAGACCCAGTACTTC. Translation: CASSQPTAGRETQYF.

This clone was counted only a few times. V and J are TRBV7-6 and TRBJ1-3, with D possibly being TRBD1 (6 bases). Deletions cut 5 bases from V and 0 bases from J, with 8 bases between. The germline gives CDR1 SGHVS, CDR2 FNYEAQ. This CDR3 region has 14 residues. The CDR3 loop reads CASSDRSSGNTIYF. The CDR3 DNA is TGTGCCAGCAGCGACAGGTCCTCTGGAAACACCATATATTTT.